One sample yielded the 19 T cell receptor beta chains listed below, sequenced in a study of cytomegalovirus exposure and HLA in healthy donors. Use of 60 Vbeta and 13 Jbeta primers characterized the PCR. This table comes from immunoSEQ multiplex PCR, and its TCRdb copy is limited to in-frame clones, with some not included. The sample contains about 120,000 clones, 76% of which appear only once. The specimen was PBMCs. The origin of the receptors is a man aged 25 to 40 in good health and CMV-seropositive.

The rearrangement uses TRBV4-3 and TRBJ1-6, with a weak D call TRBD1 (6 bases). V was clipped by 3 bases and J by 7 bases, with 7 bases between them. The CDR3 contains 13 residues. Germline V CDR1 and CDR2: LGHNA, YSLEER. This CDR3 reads CASSHTGNSPLHF. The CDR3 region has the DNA TGCGCCAGCAGCCACACAGGGAATTCACCCCTCCACTTT.

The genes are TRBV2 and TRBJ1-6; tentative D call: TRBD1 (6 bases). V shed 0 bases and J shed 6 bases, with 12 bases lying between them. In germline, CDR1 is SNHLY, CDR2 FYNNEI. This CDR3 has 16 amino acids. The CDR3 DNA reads TGTGCCAGCAGTGAAGCGAGGGGGGGGGTTAATTCACCCCTCCACTTT. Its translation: CASSEARGGVNSPLHF.

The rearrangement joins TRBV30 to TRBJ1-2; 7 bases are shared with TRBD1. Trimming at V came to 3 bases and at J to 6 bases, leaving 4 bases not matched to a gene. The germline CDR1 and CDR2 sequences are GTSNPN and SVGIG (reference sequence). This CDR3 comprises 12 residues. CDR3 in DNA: TGTGCCTGGAGACAGGGGCCGGATGGCTACACCTTC. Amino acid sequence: CAWRQGPDGYTF.

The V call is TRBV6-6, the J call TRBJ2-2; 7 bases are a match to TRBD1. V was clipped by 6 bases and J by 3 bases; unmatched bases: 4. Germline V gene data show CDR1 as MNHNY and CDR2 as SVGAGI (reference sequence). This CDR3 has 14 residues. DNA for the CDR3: TGTGCCAGCAGCCGACAGGGTTACACCGGGGAGCTGTTTTTT. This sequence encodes CASSRQGYTGELFF.

CDR3 nucleotides: TGTGCCAGCAGTTCCCTCGATATCTCTGGACACCTCCCCTACGAGCAGTACTTC. Translating it yields CASSSLDISGHLPYEQYF. The chain uses TRBV27 and TRBJ2-7, with a weak D call TRBD1 (5 bases). With 4 bases removed from V and 2 bases from J, the gap between germline ends came to 24 bases. The CDR3 loop spans 18 amino acids. CDR1 MNHEY and CDR2 SMNVEV come from the germline V gene (reference sequence).

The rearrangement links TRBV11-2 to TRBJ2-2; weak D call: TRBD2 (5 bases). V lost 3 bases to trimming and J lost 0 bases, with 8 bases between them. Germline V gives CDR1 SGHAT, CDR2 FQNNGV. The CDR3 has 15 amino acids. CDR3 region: CASSFSAANTGELFF. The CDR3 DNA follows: TGTGCCAGCAGCTTTTCAGCGGCGAACACCGGGGAGCTGTTTTTT.

The CDR3 DNA sequence: TGTGCCAGCAGCTTACGGGTAGCGGGGTACCAAGAGACCCAGTACTTC. It yields the protein CASSLRVAGYQETQYF. The chain couples TRBV7-8 to TRBJ2-5; 8 bases are shared with TRBD2. CDR3 length: 16 residues. Trimming took 2 bases from V and 0 from J; bases not matched to a gene: 5. Looked up from germline, CDR1 is SGHVS and CDR2 is FQNEAQ. Drawing the rest from reference TRBV7-8 and TRBJ2-5, the complete variable domain is GAGVSQSPRYKVAKRGQDVALRCDPISGHVSLFWYQQALGQGPEFLTYFQNEAQLDKSGLPSDRFFAERPEGSVSTLKIQRTQQEDSAVYLCASSLRVAGYQETQYFGPGTRLLVL.

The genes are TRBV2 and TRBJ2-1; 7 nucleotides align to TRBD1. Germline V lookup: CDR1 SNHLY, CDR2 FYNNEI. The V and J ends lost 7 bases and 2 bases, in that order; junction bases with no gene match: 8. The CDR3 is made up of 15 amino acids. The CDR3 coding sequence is TGTGCCAGCACCTCTGACAGGGCTACCTACAATGAGCAGTTCTTC. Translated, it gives CASTSDRATYNEQFF.

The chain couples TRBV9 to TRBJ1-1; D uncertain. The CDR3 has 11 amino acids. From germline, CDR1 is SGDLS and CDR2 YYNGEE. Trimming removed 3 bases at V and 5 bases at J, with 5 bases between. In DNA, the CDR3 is TGTGCCAGCAGCGGCGGTACTGAAGCTTTCTTT. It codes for CASSGGTEAFF. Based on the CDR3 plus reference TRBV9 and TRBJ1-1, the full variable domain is DSGVTQTPKHLITATGQRVTLRCSPRSGDLSVYWYQQSLDQGLQFLIQYYNGEERAKGNILERFSAQQFPDLHSELNLSSLELGDSALYFCASSGGTEAFFGQGTRLTVV.

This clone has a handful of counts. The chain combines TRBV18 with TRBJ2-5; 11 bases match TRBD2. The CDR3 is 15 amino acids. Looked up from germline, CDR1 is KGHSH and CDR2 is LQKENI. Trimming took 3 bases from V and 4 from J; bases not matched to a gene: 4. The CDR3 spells CASSPTSGALETQYF. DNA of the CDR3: TGTGCCAGCTCACCGACTAGCGGGGCCCTAGAGACCCAGTACTTC.

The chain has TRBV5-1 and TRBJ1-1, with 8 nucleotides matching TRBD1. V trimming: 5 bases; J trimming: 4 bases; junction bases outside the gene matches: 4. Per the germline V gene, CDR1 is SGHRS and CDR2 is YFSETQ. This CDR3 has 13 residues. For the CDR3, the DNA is TGCGCCAGCAGGGCCGGGACAGGCACTGAAGCTTTCTTT. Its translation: CASRAGTGTEAFF.

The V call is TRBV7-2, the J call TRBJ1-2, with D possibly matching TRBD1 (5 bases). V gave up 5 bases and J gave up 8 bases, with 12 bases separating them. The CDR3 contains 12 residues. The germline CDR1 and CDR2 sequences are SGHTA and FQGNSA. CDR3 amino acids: CASSGGDFGYTF. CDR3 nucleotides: TGTGCCAGCAGCGGGGGGGATTTCGGCTACACCTTC.

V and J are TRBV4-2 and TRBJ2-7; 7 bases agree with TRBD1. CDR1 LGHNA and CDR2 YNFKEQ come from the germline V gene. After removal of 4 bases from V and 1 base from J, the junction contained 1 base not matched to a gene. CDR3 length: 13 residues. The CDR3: CASSPGQSYEQYF. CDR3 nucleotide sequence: TGTGCCAGCAGCCCGGGACAGTCCTACGAGCAGTACTTC.

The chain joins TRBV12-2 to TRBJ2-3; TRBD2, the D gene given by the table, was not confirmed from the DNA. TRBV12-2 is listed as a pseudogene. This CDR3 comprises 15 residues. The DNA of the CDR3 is TGTGCAAGTCGCTTAGCTGCGGGGGGGCCAGATACGCAGTATTTT. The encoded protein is CASRLAAGGPDTQYF.

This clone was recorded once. The DNA of the CDR3 is TGTGCCAGCAGCGCCGACAATGAGCAGTTCTTC. It encodes CASSADNEQFF. The rearrangement links TRBV9 to TRBJ2-1, with D unclear. V lost 3 bases, J lost 5 bases, and 3 bases lay in between. This CDR3 comprises 11 residues. Germline V lookup: CDR1 SGDLS, CDR2 YYNGEE.

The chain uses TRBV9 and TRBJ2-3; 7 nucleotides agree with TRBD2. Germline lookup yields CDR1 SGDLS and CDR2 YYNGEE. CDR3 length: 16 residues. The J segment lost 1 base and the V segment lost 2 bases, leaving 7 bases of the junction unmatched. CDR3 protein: CASSVRSRGGTDTQYF. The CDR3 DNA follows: TGTGCCAGCAGCGTGAGGTCTCGGGGGGGCACAGATACGCAGTATTTT.

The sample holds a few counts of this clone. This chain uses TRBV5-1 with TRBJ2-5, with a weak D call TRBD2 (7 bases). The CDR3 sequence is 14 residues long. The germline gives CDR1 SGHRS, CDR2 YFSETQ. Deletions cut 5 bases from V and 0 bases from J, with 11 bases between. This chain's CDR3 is CASSRGGNQETQYF. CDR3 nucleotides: TGCGCCAGCAGTCGCGGGGGCAACCAAGAGACCCAGTACTTC.

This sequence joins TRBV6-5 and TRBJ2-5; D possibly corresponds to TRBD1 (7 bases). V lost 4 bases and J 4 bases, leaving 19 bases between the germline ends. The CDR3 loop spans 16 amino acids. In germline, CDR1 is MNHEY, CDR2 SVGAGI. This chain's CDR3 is CASSFRGEKVGETQYF. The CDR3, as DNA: TGTGCCAGCAGTTTCAGGGGGGAAAAGGTGGGAGAGACCCAGTACTTC.

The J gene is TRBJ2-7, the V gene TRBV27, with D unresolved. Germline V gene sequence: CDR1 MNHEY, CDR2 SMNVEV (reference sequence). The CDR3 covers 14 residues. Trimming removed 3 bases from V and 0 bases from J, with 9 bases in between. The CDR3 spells CASSFSHSSYEQYF. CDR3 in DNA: TGTGCCAGCAGTTTTTCCCACAGCTCCTACGAGCAGTACTTC.